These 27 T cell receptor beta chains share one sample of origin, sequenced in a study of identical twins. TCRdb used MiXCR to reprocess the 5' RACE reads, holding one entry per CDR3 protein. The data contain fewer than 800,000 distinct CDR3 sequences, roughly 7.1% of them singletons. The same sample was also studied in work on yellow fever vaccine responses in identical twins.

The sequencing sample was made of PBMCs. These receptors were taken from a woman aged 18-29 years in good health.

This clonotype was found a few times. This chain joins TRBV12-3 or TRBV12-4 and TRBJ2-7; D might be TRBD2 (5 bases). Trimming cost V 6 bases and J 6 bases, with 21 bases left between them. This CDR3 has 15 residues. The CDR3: CASSPGYSYGIEQYF. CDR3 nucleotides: TGTGCCAGCAGCCCCGGCTACAGCTACGGGATCGAGCAGTACTTC.

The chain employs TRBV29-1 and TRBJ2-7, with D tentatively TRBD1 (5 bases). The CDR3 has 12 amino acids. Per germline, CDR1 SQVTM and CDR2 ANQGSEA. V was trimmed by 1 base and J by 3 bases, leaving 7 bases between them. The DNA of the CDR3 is TGCAGCGTTGAAGGACAGTACTACGAGCAGTACTTC. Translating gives CSVEGQYYEQYF.

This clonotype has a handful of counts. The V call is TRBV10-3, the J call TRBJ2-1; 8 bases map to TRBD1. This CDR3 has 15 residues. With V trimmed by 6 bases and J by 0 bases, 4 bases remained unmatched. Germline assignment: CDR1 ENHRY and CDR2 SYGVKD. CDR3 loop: CAIRNTGGSYNEQFF. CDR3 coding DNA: TGTGCCATCAGAAATACAGGGGGCTCCTACAATGAGCAGTTCTTC.

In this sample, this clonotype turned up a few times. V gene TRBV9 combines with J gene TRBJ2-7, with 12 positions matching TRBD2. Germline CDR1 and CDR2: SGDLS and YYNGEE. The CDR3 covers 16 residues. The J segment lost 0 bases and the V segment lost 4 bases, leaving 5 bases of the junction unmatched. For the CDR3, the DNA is TGTGCCAGCAGCCGGGGACTAGCGGGTTTCTCCTACGAGCAGTACTTC. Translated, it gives CASSRGLAGFSYEQYF.

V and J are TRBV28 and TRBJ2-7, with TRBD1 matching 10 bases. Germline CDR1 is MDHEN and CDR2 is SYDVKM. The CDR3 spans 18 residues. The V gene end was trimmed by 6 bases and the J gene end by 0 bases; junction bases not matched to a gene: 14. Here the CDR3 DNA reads TGTGCCAGCAGCTCCTATATTGAGGGACAGGGGATCTCCTACGAGCAGTACTTC. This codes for CASSSYIEGQGISYEQYF.

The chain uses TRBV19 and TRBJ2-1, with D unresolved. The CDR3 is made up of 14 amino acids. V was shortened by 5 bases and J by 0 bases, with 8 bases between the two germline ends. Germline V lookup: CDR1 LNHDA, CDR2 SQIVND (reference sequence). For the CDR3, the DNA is TGTGCCAGTAGTGAAGGGCCCTCCTACAATGAGCAGTTCTTC. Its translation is CASSEGPSYNEQFF.

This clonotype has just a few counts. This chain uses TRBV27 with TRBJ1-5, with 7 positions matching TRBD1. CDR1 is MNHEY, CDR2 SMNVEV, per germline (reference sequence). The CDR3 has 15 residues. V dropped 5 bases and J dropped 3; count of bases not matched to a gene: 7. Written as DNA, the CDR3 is TGTGCCAGCAGTCAGGGACAGACCTACAATCAGCCCCAGCATTTT. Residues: CASSQGQTYNQPQHF.

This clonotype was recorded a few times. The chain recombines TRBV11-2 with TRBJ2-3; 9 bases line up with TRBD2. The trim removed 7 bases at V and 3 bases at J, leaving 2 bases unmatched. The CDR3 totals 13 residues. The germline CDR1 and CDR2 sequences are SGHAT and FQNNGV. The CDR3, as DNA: TGTGCCAGCATCACTAGCGGGACAGATACGCAGTATTTT. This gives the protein CASITSGTDTQYF. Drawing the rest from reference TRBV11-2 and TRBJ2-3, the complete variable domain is EAGVAQSPRYKIIEKRQSVAFWCNPISGHATLYWYQQILGQGPKLLIQFQNNGVVDDSQLPKDRFSAERLKGVDSTLKIQPAKLEDSAVYLCASITSGTDTQYFGPGTRLTVL.

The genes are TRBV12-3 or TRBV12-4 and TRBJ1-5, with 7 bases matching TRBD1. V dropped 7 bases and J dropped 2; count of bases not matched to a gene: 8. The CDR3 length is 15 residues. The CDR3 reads CASNLSGQGNQPQHF. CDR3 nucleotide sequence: TGTGCCAGCAACCTTTCCGGACAGGGCAATCAGCCCCAGCATTTT.

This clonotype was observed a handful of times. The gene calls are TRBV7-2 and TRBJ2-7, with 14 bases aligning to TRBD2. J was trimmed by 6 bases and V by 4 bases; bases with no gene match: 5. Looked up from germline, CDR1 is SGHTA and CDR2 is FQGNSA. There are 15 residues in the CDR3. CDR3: CASSSNGLAGGEQYF. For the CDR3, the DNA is TGTGCCAGCAGCTCCAACGGACTAGCGGGAGGCGAGCAGTACTTC.

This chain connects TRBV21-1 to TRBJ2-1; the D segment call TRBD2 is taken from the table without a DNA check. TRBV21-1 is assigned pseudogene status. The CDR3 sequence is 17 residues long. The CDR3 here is CASSNGTSGSSYNEQFF. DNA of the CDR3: TGTGCCAGCAGCAATGGCACTAGCGGGAGCTCCTACAATGAGCAGTTCTTC.

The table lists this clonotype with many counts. The CDR3 region has the DNA TGCGCCAGCAGCTACGGGACAGCGGCCAGCAATGAGCAGTTCTTC. Translating it yields CASSYGTAASNEQFF. This chain uses TRBV5-1 with TRBJ2-1, with 7 nucleotides matching TRBD1. This CDR3 spans 15 amino acids. Germline CDR1 and CDR2: SGHRS and YFSETQ. With V trimmed by 3 bases and J by 6 bases, 9 bases remained unmatched.

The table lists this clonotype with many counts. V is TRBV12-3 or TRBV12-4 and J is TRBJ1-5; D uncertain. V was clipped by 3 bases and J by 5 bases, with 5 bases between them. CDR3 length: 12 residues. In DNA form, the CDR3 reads TGTGCCAGCAGTTTTTTCGATCAGCCCCAGCATTTT. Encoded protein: CASSFFDQPQHF.

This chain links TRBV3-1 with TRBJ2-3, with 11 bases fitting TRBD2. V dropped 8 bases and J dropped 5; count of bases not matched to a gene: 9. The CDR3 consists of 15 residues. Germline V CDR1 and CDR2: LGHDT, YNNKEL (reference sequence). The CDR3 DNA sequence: TGTGCCAGCGGACTAGCGGGCGGCGTGGGAGATACGCAGTATTTT. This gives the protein CASGLAGGVGDTQYF.

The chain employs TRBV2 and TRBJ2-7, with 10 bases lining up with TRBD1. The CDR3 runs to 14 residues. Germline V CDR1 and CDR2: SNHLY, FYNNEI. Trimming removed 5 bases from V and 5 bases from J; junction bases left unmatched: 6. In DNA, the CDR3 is TGTGCCAGCAGTAGCGACAGGGGGCTCGACGAGCAGTACTTC. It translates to CASSSDRGLDEQYF.

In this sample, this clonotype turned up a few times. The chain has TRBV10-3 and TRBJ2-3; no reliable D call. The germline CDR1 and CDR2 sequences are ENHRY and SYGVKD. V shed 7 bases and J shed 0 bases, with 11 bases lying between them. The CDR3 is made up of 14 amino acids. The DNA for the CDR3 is TGTGCCATCAAAGGGTTCGGGAGCACAGATACGCAGTATTTT. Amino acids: CAIKGFGSTDTQYF.

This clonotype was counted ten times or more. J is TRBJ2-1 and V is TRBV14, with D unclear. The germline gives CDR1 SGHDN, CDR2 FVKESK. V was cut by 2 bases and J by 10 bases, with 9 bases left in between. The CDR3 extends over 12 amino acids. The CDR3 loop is CASSQWVGEQFF. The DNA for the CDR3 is TGTGCCAGCAGCCAATGGGTTGGGGAGCAGTTCTTC.

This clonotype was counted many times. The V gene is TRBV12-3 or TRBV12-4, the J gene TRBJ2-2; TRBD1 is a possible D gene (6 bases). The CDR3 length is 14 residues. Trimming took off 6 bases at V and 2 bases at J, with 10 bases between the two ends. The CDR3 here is CASRTGHNTGELFF. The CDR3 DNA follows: TGTGCCAGCAGGACGGGACACAACACCGGGGAGCTGTTTTTT.

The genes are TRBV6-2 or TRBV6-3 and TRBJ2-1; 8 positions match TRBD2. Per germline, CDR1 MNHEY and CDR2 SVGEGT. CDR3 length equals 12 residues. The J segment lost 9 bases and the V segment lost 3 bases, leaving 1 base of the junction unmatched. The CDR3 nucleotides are TGTGCCAGCAGTTATGCGGGGGGTGAGCAGTTCTTC. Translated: CASSYAGGEQFF.

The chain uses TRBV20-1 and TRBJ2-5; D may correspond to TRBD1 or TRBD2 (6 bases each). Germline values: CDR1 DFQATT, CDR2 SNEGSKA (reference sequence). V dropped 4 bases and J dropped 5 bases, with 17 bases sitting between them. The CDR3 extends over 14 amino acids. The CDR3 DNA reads TGCAGTGCTACCCTGACTAGGGGGAGGGAGACCCAGTACTTC. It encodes CSATLTRGRETQYF.

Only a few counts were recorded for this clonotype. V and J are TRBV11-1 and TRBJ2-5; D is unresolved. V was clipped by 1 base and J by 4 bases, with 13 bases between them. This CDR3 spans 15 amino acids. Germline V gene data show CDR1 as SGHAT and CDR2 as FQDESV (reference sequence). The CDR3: CASSLESGVRETQYF. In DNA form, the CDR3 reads TGTGCCAGCAGCTTAGAGTCTGGGGTGAGAGAGACCCAGTACTTC.

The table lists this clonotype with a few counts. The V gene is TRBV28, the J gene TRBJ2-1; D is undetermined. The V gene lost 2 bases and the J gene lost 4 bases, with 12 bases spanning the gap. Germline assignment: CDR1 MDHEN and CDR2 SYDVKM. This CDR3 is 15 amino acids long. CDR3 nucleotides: TGTGCCAGCAGTTTAGGGCAGGCAACTTACAATGAGCAGTTCTTC. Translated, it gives CASSLGQATYNEQFF.

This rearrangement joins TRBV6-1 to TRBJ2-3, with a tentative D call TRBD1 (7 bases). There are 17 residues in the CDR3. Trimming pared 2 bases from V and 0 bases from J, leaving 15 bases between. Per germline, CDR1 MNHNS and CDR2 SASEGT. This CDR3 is CASSERRGRRSTDTQYF. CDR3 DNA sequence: TGTGCCAGCAGTGAACGGAGGGGGCGAAGGAGCACAGATACGCAGTATTTT.

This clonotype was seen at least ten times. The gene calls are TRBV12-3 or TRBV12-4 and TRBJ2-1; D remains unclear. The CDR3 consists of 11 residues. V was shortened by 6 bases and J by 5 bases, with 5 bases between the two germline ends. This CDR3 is CASRQNNEQFF. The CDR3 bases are TGTGCCAGCAGGCAGAACAATGAGCAGTTCTTC.

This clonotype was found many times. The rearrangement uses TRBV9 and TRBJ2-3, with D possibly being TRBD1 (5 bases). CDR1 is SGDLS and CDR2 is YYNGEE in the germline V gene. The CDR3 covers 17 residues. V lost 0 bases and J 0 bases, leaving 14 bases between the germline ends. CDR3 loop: CASSVASTETSTDTQYF. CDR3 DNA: TGTGCCAGCAGCGTAGCGTCGACAGAGACTAGCACAGATACGCAGTATTTT.

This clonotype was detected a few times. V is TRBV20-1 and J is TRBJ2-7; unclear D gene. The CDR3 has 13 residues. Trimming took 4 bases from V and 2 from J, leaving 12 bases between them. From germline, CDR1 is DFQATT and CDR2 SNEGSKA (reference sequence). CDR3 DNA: TGCAGTGCTATTCAAAGGGAAGCCTACGAGCAGTACTTC. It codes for CSAIQREAYEQYF.

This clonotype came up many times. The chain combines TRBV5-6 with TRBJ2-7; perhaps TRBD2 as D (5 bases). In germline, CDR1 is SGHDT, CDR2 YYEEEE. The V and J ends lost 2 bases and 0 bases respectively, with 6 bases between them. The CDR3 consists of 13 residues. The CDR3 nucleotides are TGTGCCAGCAGCTTTGGGAGCTCCTACGAGCAGTACGTC. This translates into CASSFGSSYEQYV.